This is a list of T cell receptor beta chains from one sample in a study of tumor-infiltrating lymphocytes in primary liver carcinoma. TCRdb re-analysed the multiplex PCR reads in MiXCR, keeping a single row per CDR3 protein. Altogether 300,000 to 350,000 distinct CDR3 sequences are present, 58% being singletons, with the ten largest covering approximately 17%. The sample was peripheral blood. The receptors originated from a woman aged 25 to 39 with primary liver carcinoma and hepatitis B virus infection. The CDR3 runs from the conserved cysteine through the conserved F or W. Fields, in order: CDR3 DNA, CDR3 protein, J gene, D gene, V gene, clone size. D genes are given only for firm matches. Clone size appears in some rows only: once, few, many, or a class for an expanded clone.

TGTGCCAGCAGTTACTACATCCCGGGACTAGCAAAGAGGGAGGAAAGCATTCAGTATTTC,CASSYYIPGLAKREESIQYF,TRBJ2-4,TRBD2,TRBV6-2/TRBV6-3,.
TGCAGCACTATGACAATAAATCAGGGAGAACAGTTCTTC,CSTMTINQGEQFF,TRBJ2-1,.,TRBV29-1,many
TGTGCCAGCAGCTTTGGGGCTAGCGGGAGGTTCTACGAGCAGTACTTC,CASSFGASGRFYEQYF,TRBJ2-7,TRBD2,TRBV11-2,many
TGTGCCATCAGTGAGCCCTGGGGAGCGAACACTGAAGCTTTCTTT,CAISEPWGANTEAFF,TRBJ1-1,.,TRBV10-3,.
TGTGCCAGTAGCCAAGAGCAGACGAGGACCTACGAGCAGTACTTC,CASSQEQTRTYEQYF,TRBJ2-7,.,TRBV4-2,.
TGCAGCGTTGAAAGAGCGGGGGAGATCCAGTACTTC,CSVERAGEIQYF,TRBJ2-5,TRBD2,TRBV29-1,.
TGTGCCAGCACCGGAGGAGCGGGAGGGCACAATGAGCAGTTCTTC,CASTGGAGGHNEQFF,TRBJ2-1,TRBD2,TRBV5-6,.
TGTGCCAGCAGGGAAATAGCGCATGAGCAGTTCTTC,CASREIAHEQFF,TRBJ2-1,.,TRBV6-1,many
TGCGCCAGCAGCCAAGAGCGCGGGGGTTATAATGAAAAACTGTTTTTT,CASSQERGGYNEKLFF,TRBJ1-4,.,TRBV4-3,many
TGCGCCAGCAGCCAAGATGAAACAGACGATGGCTACACCTTC,CASSQDETDDGYTF,TRBJ1-2,.,TRBV4-3,many
TGTGCCAGCAGCCCCGACGGGAGTCCATGCAATGAGCAGTTCTTC,CASSPDGSPCNEQFF,TRBJ2-1,.,TRBV4-1,.
TGTGCCAGCAGTTCGACTACCACCAAATTCAATGAGCAGTTCTTC,CASSSTTTKFNEQFF,TRBJ2-1,.,TRBV6-5,many
TGTACCAGCAGCTTAGAGTTCACTAGCAGCTACAATGAGCAGTTCTTC,CTSSLEFTSSYNEQFF,TRBJ2-1,.,TRBV11-2,many
TGTGCCTGGAGTGTACGGGGTGCGCAGCCCCAGCATTTT,CAWSVRGAQPQHF,TRBJ1-5,.,TRBV30,.
TGCGCCAGCAGTCGCAAGCGGGGCACATATACGCAGTATTTT,CASSRKRGTYTQYF,TRBJ2-3,TRBD2,TRBV4-3,.
TGTGCCAGCAGCCAAGATGGCACAGGGGGAAACATTCGGTACTTC,CASSQDGTGGNIRYF,TRBJ2-4,TRBD1,TRBV4-2,.
TGTGCCAGCAGTGTTAGGACCTCCGGTGACACCTTC,CASSVRTSGDTF,TRBJ1-2,.,TRBV6-6,.
TGTGCCAGCAGTAGCCCAGGGTTACAAGAGACCCAGTACTTC,CASSSPGLQETQYF,TRBJ2-5,.,TRBV6-1,.
TGCACCAGCAGCTCCCGACAAGGGAGGCGAGAGACCCAGTACTTC,CTSSSRQGRRETQYF,TRBJ2-5,.,TRBV5-1,.
TGTGCCAGCAGTTTCGGGGGGCTAGGGCACAATGAGCAGTTCTTC,CASSFGGLGHNEQFF,TRBJ2-1,.,TRBV12-3/TRBV12-4,.
TGTGCCAGCAGCCGCAGGACTAGCACAGATACGCAGTGTTTT,CASSRRTSTDTQCF,TRBJ2-3,TRBD2,TRBV6-6,once
TGCAGCGCTGGAGACCTCTCCTCTGGAAACACCATATATTTT,CSAGDLSSGNTIYF,TRBJ1-3,.,TRBV29-1,many
TGTGCCAGCAGGGGGGACAGGGTGAGGAACACTGAAGCTTTCTTT,CASRGDRVRNTEAFF,TRBJ1-1,TRBD1,TRBV6-1,many
TGTGCCAGCAGCCCGCGCCACCCGACCCGGGGCGATGAGCAGTTCTTC,CASSPRHPTRGDEQFF,TRBJ2-1,.,TRBV12-3/TRBV12-4,few
TGTGCCAGCAGTCTGAGGGTGCATGGGCCCTCCTACGAGCAGTACTTC,CASSLRVHGPSYEQYF,TRBJ2-7,.,TRBV12-3/TRBV12-4,.
TGTGCCAGCAGTCACCAGTGGGGACAAGGAAGTGGCTACACCTTC,CASSHQWGQGSGYTF,TRBJ1-2,.,TRBV12-3/TRBV12-4,.
TGTGCCAGCAGTCCTACCCCGGGACAGGGTATAGGTGGCTACACCTTC,CASSPTPGQGIGGYTF,TRBJ1-2,TRBD1,TRBV28,few
TGTGCCACCAGCAGAGATAGGGTTCGGGGGCCCCAGCATTTT,CATSRDRVRGPQHF,TRBJ1-5,.,TRBV15,.
TGTGCCAGCACCAGCCCCCAGGAAGGCACAGATACGCAGTATTTT,CASTSPQEGTDTQYF,TRBJ2-3,.,TRBV12-3/TRBV12-4,.
TGTGCCAGCAGCTTTTCCGCAGGCCAAGAGACCCAGTACTTC,CASSFSAGQETQYF,TRBJ2-5,.,TRBV5-5,few
TGCGCCAGCAGCGCGGGACAGGGAAGATCTGGGGCCGACGTCCTGACTTTC,CASSAGQGRSGADVLTF,TRBJ2-6,TRBD1,TRBV5-1,.
TGTGCCAGCAGTTTGGCGGGGGCTCTAAATGAGCAGTTCTTC,CASSLAGALNEQFF,TRBJ2-1,.,TRBV6-2/TRBV6-3,many
TGTGCCAGCAGTTTGGGACTATCCAAGTTCTTC,CASSLGLSKFF,TRBJ2-1,TRBD2,TRBV12-3/TRBV12-4,many
TGTGCCAGCAGCTGGGGAGTGAACATTGAAGCTTTCTTT,CASSWGVNIEAFF,TRBJ1-1,.,TRBV11-2,.
TGTGCCAGCAGCTTAGAGGGCGGGAGATCCTACAATGAGCAGTTCTTC,CASSLEGGRSYNEQFF,TRBJ2-1,TRBD2,TRBV11-3,many
TGTGCCAGCAGTTACGCCGGATCTCAGCCCCAGCATTTT,CASSYAGSQPQHF,TRBJ1-5,.,TRBV6-5,many
TGCGCCAGCAGCGGGGGTTGGGGGACTGAAGCTTTCTTT,CASSGGWGTEAFF,TRBJ1-1,.,TRBV5-1,.